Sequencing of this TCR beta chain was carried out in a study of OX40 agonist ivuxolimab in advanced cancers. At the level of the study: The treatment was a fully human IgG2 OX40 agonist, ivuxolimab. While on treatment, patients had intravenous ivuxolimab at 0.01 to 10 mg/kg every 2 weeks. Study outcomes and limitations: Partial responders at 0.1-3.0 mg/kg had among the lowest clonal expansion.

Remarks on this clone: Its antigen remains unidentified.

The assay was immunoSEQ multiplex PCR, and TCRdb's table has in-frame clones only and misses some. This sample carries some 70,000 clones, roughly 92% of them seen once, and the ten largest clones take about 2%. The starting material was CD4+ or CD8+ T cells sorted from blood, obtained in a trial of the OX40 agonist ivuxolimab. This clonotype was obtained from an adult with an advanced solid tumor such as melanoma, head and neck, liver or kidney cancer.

The CDR3 DNA reads as TGTGCCAGTTTCGGCGGGGCTAGCGGGGACAATGAGCAGTTCTTC. Its translation: CASFGGASGDNEQFF. The chain couples TRBV19 to TRBJ2-1, with TRBD2 matching 9 bases. This CDR3 is built from 15 residues. J lost 5 bases, V lost 8 bases, and 10 bases had no gene match. Germline V gene data show CDR1 as LNHDA and CDR2 as SQIVND (reference sequence).